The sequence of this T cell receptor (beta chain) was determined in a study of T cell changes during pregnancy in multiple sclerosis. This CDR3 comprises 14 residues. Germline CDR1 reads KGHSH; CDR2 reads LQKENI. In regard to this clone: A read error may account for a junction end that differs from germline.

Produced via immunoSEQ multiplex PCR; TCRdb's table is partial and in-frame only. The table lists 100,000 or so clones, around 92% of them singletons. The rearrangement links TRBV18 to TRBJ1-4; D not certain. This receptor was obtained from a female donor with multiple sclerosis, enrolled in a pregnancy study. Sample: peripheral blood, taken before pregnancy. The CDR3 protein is CASSPTTTNEKLFF. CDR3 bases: TGTGCCAGCTCACCAACGACAACAAATGAAAAACTGTTTTTT.